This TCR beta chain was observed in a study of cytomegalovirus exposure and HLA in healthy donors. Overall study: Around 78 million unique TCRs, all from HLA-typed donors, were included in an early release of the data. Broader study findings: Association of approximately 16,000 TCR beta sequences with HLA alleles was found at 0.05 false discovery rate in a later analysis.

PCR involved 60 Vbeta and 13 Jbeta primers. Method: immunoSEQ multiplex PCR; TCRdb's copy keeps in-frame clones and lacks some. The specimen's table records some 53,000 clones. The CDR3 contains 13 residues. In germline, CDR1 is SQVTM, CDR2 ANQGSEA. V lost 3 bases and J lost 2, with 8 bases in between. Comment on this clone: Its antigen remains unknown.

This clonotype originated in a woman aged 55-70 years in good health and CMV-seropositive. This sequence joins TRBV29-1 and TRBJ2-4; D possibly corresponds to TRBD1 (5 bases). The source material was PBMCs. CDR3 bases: TGCAGCGTTGAGAGACAGACCAAAAACATTCAGTACTTC. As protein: CSVERQTKNIQYF.